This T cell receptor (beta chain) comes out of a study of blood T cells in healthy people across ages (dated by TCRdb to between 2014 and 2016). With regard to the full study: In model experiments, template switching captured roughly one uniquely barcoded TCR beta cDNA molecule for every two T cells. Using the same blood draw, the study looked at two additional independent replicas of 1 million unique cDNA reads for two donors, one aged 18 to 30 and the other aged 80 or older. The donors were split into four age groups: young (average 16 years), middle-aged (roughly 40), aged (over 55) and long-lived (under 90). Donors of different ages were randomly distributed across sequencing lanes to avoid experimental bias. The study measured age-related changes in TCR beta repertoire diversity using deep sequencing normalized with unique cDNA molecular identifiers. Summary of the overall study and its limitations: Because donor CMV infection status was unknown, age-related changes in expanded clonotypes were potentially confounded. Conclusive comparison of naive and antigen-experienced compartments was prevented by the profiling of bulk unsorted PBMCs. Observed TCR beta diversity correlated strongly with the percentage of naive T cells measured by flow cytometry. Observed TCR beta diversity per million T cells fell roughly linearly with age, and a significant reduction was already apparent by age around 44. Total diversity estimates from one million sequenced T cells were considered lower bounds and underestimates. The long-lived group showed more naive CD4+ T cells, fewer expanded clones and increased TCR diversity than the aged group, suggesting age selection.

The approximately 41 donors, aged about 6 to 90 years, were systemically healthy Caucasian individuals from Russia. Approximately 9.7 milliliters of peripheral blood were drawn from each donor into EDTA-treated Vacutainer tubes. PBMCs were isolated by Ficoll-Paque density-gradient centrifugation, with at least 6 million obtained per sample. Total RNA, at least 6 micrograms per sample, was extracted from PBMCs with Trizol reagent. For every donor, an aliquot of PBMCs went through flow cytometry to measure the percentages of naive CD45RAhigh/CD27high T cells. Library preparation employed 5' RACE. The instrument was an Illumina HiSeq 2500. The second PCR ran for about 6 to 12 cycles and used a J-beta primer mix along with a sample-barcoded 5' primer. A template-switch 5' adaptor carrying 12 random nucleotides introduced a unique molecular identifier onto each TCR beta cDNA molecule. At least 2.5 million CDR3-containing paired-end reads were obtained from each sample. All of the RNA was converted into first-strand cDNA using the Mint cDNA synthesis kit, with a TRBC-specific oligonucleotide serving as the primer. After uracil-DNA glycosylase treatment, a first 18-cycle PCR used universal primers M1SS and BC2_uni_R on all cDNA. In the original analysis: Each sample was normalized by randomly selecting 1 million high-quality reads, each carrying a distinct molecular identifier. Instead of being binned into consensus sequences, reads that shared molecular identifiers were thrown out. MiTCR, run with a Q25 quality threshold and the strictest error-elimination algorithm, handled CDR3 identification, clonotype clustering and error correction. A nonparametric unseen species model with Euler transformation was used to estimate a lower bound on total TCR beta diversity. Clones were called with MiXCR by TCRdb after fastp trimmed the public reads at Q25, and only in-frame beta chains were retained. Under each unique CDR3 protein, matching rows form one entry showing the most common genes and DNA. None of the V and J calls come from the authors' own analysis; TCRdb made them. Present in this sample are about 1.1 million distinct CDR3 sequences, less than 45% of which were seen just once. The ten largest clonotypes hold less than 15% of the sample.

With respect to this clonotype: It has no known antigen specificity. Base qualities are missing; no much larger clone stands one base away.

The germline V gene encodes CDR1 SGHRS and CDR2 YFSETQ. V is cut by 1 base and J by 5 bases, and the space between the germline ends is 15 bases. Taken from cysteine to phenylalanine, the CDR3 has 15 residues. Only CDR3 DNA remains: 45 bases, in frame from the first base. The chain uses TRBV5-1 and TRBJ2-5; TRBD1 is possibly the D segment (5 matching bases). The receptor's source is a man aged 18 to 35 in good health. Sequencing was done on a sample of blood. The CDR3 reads CASSLTLSSGETQYF. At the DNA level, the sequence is TGCGCCAGCAGCTTGACGCTAAGTTCAGGGGAGACCCAGTACTTC.